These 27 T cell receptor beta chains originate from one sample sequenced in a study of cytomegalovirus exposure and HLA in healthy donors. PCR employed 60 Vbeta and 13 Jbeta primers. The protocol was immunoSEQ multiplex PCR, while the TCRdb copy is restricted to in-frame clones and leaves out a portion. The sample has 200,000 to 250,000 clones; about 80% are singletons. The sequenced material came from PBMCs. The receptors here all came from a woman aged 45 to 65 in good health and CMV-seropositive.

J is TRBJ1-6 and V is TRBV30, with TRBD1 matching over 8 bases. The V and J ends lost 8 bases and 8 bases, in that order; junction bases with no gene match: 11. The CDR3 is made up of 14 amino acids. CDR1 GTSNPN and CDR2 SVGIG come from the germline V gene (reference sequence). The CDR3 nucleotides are TGTGCCATTAACCCGGACAGGGCTGATTCACCCCTCCACTTT. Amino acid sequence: CAINPDRADSPLHF.

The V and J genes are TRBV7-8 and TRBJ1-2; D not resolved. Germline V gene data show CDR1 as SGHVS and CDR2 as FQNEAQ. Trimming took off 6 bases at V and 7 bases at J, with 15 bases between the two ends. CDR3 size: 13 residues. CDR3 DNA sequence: TGTGCCAGCAGTACCACAGTGTCCTTTGGCTACACCTTC. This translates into CASSTTVSFGYTF.

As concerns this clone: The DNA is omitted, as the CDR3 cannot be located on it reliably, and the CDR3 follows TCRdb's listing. The CDR3 sequence: CASSFGSGDTEAFF. The chain employs TRBV5-1 and TRBJ1-1. The CDR3 has 14 amino acids, counting both end residues. The germline gives CDR1 SGHRS, CDR2 YFSETQ.

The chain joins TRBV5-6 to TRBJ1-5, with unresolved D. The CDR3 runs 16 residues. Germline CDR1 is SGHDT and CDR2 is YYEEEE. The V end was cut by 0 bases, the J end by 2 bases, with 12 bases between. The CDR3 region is CASSLARGPGNQPQHF. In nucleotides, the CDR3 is TGTGCCAGCAGCTTGGCCCGAGGGCCCGGCAATCAGCCCCAGCATTTT.

As DNA, the CDR3 is TGTGCCAGTAGTATTGGACAGGGACTCACTGGGGCCAACGTCCTGACTTTC. It translates to CASSIGQGLTGANVLTF. The chain is built from TRBV19 and TRBJ2-6; 8 bases are shared with TRBD1. CDR1 is LNHDA and CDR2 is SQIVND in the germline V gene (reference sequence). After removal of 3 bases from V and 2 bases from J, the junction contained 6 bases not matched to a gene. This CDR3 comprises 17 residues.

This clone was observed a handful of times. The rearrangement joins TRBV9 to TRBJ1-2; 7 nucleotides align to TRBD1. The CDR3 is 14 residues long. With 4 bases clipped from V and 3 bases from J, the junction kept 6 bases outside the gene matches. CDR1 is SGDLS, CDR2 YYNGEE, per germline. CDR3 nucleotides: TGTGCCAGCAGCCCCCTGGGACAGCACTATGGCTACACCTTC. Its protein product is CASSPLGQHYGYTF.

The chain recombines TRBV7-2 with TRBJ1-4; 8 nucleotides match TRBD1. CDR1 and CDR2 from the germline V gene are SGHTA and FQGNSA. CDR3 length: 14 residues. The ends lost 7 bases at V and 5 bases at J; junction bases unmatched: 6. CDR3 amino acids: CASTRDRRNEKLFF. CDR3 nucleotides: TGTGCCAGCACCAGGGACAGGAGGAATGAAAAACTGTTTTTT.

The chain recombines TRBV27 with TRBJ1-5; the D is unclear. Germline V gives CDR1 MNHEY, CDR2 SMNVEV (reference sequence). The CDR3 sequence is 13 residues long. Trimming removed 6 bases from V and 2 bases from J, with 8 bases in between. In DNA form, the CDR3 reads TGTGCCAGCAGCCCCAATCGCAATCAGCCCCAGCATTTT. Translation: CASSPNRNQPQHF.

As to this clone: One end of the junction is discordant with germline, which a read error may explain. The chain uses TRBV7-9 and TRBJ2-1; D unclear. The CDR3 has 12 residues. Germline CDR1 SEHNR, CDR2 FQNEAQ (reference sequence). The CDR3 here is CSSSLWLARRLF. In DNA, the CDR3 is TGTTCCAGCAGCTTATGGTTAGCAAGACGTCTCTTC.

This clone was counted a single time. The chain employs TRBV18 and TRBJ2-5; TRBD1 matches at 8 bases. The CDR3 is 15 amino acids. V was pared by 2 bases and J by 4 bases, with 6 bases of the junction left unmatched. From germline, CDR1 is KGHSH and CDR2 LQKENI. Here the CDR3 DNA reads TGTGCCAGCTCACCAACAGGACAGGGCCGAGAGACCCAGTACTTC. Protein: CASSPTGQGRETQYF. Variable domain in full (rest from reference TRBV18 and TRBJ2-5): NAGVMQNPRHLVRRRGQEARLRCSPMKGHSHVYWYRQLPEEGLKFMVYLQKENIIDESGMPKERFSAEFPKEGPSILRIQQVVRGDSAAYFCASSPTGQGRETQYFGPGTRLLVL.

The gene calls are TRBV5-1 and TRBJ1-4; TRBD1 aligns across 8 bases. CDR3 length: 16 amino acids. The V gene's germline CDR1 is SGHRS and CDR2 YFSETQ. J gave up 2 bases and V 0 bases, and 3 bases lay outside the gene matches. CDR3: CASSLGNRGTNEKLFF. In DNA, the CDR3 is TGCGCCAGCAGCTTGGGAAACAGGGGGACTAATGAAAAACTGTTTTTT.

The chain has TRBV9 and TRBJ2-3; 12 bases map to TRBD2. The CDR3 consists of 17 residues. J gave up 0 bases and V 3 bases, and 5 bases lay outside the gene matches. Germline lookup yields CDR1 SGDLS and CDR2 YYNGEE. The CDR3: CASSGPTSGGSTDTQYF. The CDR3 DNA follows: TGTGCCAGCAGCGGACCCACTAGCGGGGGGAGCACAGATACGCAGTATTTT.

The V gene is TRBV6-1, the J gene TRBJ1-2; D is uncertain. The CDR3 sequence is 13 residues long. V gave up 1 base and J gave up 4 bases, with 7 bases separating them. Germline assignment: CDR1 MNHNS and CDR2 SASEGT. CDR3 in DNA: TGTGCCAGCAGTGAAGGTGAGGCCTATGGCTACACCTTC. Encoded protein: CASSEGEAYGYTF.

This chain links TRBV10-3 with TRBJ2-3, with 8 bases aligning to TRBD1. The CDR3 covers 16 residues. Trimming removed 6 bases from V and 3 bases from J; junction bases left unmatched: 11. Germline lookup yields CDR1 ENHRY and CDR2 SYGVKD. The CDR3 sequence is CAIRETGAFPTDTQYF. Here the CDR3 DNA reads TGTGCCATCAGGGAGACAGGGGCCTTTCCGACAGATACGCAGTATTTT.

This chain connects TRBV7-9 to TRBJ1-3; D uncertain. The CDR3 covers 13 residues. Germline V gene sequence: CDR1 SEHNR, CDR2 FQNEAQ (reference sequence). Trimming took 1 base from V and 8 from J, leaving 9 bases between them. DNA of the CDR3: TGTGCCAGCAGCTTAGGAGGAACGGACACCATATATTTT. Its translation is CASSLGGTDTIYF.

In DNA, the CDR3 is TGCGCCAGCAGCCAAGATCCAAAAATCCGGGGGAGATACAATGAGCAGTTCTTC. It specifies CASSQDPKIRGRYNEQFF. The chain links TRBV4-1 to TRBJ2-1; the D gene is possibly TRBD2 (6 bases). Per the germline V gene, CDR1 is MGHRA and CDR2 is YSYEKL. CDR3 length: 18 amino acids. V lost 0 bases and J lost 4, with 19 bases in between.

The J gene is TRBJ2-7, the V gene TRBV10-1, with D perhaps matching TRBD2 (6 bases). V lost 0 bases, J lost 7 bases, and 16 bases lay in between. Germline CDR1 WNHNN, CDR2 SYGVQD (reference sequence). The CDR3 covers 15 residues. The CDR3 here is CASSESRLAVREQYF. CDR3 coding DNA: TGCGCCAGCAGTGAGTCTCGATTAGCGGTTCGGGAGCAGTACTTC.

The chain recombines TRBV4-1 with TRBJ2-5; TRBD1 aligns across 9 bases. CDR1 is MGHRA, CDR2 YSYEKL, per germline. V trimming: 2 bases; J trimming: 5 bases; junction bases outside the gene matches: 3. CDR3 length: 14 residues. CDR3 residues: CASSQTGGWETQYF. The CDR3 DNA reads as TGCGCCAGCAGCCAAACAGGGGGCTGGGAGACCCAGTACTTC.

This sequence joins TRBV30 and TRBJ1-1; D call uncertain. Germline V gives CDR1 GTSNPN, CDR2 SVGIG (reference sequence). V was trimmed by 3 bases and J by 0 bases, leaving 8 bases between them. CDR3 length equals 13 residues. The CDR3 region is CAWREFMNTEAFF. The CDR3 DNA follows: TGTGCCTGGAGAGAGTTCATGAACACTGAAGCTTTCTTT.

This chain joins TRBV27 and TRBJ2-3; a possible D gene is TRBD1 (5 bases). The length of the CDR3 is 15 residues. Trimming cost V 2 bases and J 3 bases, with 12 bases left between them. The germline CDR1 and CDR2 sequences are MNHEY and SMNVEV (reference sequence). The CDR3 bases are TGTGCCAGCAGTTTAGGGGCAGGGATTACAGATACGCAGTATTTT. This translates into CASSLGAGITDTQYF.

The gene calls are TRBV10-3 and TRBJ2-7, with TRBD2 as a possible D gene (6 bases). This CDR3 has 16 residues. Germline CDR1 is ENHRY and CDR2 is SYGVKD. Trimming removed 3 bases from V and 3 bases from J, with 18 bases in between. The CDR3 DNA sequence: TGTGCCATCAGTGAAGAGGCGGGGTCGGAGGGCTACGAGCAGTACTTC. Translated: CAISEEAGSEGYEQYF.

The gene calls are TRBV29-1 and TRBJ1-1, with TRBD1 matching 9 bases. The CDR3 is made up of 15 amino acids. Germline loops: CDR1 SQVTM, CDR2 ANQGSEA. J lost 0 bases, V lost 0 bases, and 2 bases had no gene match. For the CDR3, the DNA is TGCAGCGTTGAAGATAGGACAGGGGTGAACACTGAAGCTTTCTTT. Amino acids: CSVEDRTGVNTEAFF.

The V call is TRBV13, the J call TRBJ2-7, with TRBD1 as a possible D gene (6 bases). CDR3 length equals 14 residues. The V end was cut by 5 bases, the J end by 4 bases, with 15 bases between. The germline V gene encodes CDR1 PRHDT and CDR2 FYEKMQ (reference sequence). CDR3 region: CASSLETRGYEQYF. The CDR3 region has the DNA TGTGCCAGCAGCCTAGAGACAAGGGGGTACGAGCAGTACTTC.

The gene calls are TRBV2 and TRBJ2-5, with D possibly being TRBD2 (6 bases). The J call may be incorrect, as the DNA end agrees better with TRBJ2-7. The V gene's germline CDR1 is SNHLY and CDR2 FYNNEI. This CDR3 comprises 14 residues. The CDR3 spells CASRSNSGPYEQYF. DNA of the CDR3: TGTGCCAGCAGGAGTAATAGCGGCCCCTACGAGCAGTACTTC.

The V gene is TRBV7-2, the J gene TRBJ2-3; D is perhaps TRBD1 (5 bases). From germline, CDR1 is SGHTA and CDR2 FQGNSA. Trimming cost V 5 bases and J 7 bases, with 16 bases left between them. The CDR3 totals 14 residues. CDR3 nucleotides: TGTGCCAGCAGCCATTGGGGCGCGACGAATACGCAGTATTTT. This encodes CASSHWGATNTQYF.

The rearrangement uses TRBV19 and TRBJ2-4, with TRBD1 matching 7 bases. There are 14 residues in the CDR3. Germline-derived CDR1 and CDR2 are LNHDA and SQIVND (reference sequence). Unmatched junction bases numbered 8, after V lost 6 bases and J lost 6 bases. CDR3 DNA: TGTGCCAGTAGAGAACAGGGGAGAGGAAACATTCAGTACTTC. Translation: CASREQGRGNIQYF.

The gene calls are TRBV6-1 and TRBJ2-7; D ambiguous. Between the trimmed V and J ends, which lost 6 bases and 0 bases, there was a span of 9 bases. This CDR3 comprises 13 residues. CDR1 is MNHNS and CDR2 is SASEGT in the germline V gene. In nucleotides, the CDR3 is TGTGCCAGCAGGGGCCTCAGCTCCTACGAGCAGTACTTC. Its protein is CASRGLSSYEQYF.